This is a list of T cell receptor beta chains from one sample in a study of T cells after yellow fever vaccination. TCRdb ran MiXCR on the 5' RACE reads and lists one entry per CDR3 protein. The repertoire holds some 550,000 distinct CDR3 sequences, with approximately 21% as singletons. The sample was PBMCs, taken 15 days after the yellow fever booster vaccination. These receptors were collected from a man aged 30 to 39 who received the YFV17D yellow fever vaccine. CDR3s include the opening cysteine and the closing phenylalanine or tryptophan. The D gene is left open where the match is weak. Clone size, where shown, is once, few, many, or a class for clones that have expanded.

j_call	clone_size	v_call	d_call	cdr3_aa	cdr3_nt
TRBJ2-3	NA	TRBV7-9	NA	CASSRPQSTDTQYF	TGTGCCAGCAGCCGGCCCCAGAGCACAGATACGCAGTATTTT
TRBJ2-1	few	TRBV5-4	TRBD2	CASSLELAGFNEQFF	TGTGCCAGCAGCTTGGAACTAGCGGGGTTCAATGAGCAGTTCTTC
TRBJ2-7	few	TRBV6-1	NA	CATQRGVLLSPYEQYF	TGTGCCACTCAGAGGGGGGTCCTTCTTAGTCCCTACGAGCAGTACTTC
TRBJ2-3	NA	TRBV7-2	NA	CASSLFEADTQYF	TGTGCCAGCAGCTTATTTGAGGCAGATACGCAGTATTTT
TRBJ2-7	few	TRBV6-1	NA	CASSESTDRGYEQYF	TGTGCCAGCAGTGAAAGTACAGACCGAGGCTACGAGCAGTACTTC
TRBJ2-3	NA	TRBV18	NA	CASSPPSSRITDTQYF	TGTGCCAGCTCACCACCGAGCAGCAGGATCACAGATACGCAGTATTTT
TRBJ1-1	few	TRBV14	NA	CASSQEWADTEAFF	TGTGCCAGCAGCCAAGAGTGGGCGGACACTGAAGCTTTCTTT
TRBJ2-5	few	TRBV18	NA	CASSTSSGAKVADDF	TGTGCCAGCTCAACTTCATCAGGGGCCAAGGTAGCCGACGACTTC
TRBJ2-7	NA	TRBV7-8	TRBD1	CASSFPRDRYYEQYF	TGTGCCAGCAGCTTCCCACGGGACAGATACTACGAGCAGTACTTC
TRBJ2-2	NA	TRBV5-1	NA	CASSPDIITGELFF	TGCGCCAGCAGCCCGGACATAATCACCGGGGAGCTGTTTTTT
TRBJ2-3	NA	TRBV29-1	TRBD1	CSGTGLGSDTQYF	TGCAGCGGGACAGGGCTGGGGTCAGATACGCAGTATTTT
TRBJ2-3	NA	TRBV7-2	NA	CASSFYKGAGDTQYF	TGTGCCAGCAGCTTTTACAAGGGCGCAGGCGACACGCAGTATTTT
TRBJ1-1	NA	TRBV20-1	NA	CSADRRRNTEAFF	TGCAGTGCTGATCGGCGGCGGAACACTGAAGCTTTCTTT
TRBJ2-1	NA	TRBV7-3	TRBD2	CASSYVRESDEQFF	TGTGCCAGCAGCTATGTGCGGGAGTCCGATGAGCAGTTCTTC
TRBJ1-4	few	TRBV12-3/TRBV12-4	NA	CATDRKNEKLFF	TGTGCCACCGACAGAAAAAATGAAAAACTGTTTTTT
TRBJ2-7	NA	TRBV6-1	NA	CASLLDSSSYEQYF	TGTGCCAGTCTTCTTGACTCATCCTCCTACGAGCAGTACTTC
TRBJ1-2	NA	TRBV18	NA	CASSPGLYGYTF	TGTGCCAGCTCACCTGGCCTCTATGGCTACACCTTC
TRBJ1-1	NA	TRBV11-2	NA	CASSSFKGGLWTEAFF	TGTGCCAGCAGCTCGTTTAAGGGGGGGCTATGGACTGAAGCTTTCTTT
TRBJ2-3	few	TRBV10-3	NA	CAISERSGYTDTQYF	TGTGCCATCAGTGAGAGAAGCGGTTACACAGATACGCAGTATTTT
TRBJ1-2	NA	TRBV12-3/TRBV12-4	NA	CASSFSRGDGYTF	TGTGCCAGCAGTTTCTCCAGGGGAGATGGCTACACCTTC
TRBJ2-7	few	TRBV29-1	TRBD2	CSVEGTSGRPYEQYF	TGCAGCGTTGAAGGGACTAGCGGGAGGCCCTACGAGCAGTACTTC
TRBJ2-2	few	TRBV12-3/TRBV12-4	NA	CASTGLLPGELFF	TGTGCCAGCACCGGACTGTTGCCCGGGGAGCTGTTTTTT
TRBJ2-6	NA	TRBV6-5	NA	CAAGGANVLTF	TGTGCCGCAGGAGGGGCCAACGTCCTGACTTTC
TRBJ2-4	few	TRBV12-3/TRBV12-4	TRBD2	CASSSGAGAGNIQYF	TGTGCCAGCAGTTCGGGAGCGGGAGCGGGAAACATTCAGTACTTC
TRBJ2-1	NA	TRBV14	TRBD2	CASSRERLAGNNEQFF	TGTGCCAGTTCTAGGGAACGACTAGCGGGCAACAATGAGCAGTTCTTC
TRBJ2-3	few	TRBV5-6	NA	CASSPGMVITDTQYF	TGTGCCAGCAGCCCTGGAATGGTCATTACAGATACGCAGTATTTT
TRBJ1-1	few	TRBV7-2	NA	CASSLITNTEAFF	TGTGCCAGCAGCTTGATTACGAACACTGAAGCTTTCTTT
TRBJ2-1	few	TRBV12-3/TRBV12-4	NA	CASSSSYGEQFF	TGTGCCAGCAGTTCAAGCTATGGGGAGCAGTTCTTC
TRBJ2-1	NA	TRBV6-6	NA	CASSPEERNEQFF	TGTGCCAGCAGCCCCGAGGAGCGGAATGAGCAGTTCTTC
TRBJ1-2	once	TRBV11-2	NA	CASSLVEGGTHGYTF	TGTGCCAGCAGCTTAGTAGAAGGTGGGACACATGGCTACACCTTC
TRBJ2-3	NA	TRBV7-6	NA	CASSPGATTSTDTQYF	TGTGCCAGCAGCCCCGGAGCTACCACTAGCACAGATACGCAGTATTTT
TRBJ2-7	NA	TRBV20-1	NA	CSAHGRTEVYEQYF	TGCAGTGCCCATGGGCGGACCGAAGTCTACGAGCAGTACTTC
TRBJ2-5	few	TRBV7-2	TRBD2	CASSSRLAEETQYF	TGTGCCAGCAGCTCCAGACTAGCGGAAGAGACCCAGTACTTC